This passage covers 10 T cell receptor beta chains from one sample sequenced in a study of T cell responses to AZD1222 COVID-19 vaccine. Sequenced by immunoSEQ multiplex PCR; TCRdb stores in-frame clones only, minus some. The table lists some 120,000 clones, about nine tenths of them singletons. The material was peripheral blood, obtained on day 0 of AZD1222 vaccination. The source of these receptors is an adult in good health.

This clone was seen more than once but under ten times. This sequence joins TRBV28 and TRBJ2-2; maybe TRBD1 (6 bases). The V gene lost 2 bases and the J gene lost 0 bases, with 7 bases spanning the gap. The CDR3 spans 15 residues. Germline values: CDR1 MDHEN, CDR2 SYDVKM. The chain's CDR3 is CASSLGQPNTGELFF. CDR3 sequence (DNA): TGTGCCAGCAGTTTAGGACAGCCGAACACCGGGGAGCTGTTTTTT.

The chain couples TRBV6-5 to TRBJ2-7, with D unresolved. The V end lost 6 bases, the J end lost 8 bases, and 14 bases lay between the germline ends. In germline, CDR1 is MNHEY, CDR2 SVGAGI. The CDR3 runs 12 residues. This chain's CDR3 is CASSSVGNQQYF. The DNA for the CDR3 is TGTGCCAGCAGCAGTGTGGGGAACCAGCAGTACTTC.

The rearrangement joins TRBV11-2 to TRBJ2-7; 10 nucleotides match TRBD2. J lost 9 bases, V lost 3 bases, and 8 bases had no gene match. Germline CDR1 reads SGHAT; CDR2 reads FQNNGV. The CDR3 totals 14 residues. Written as DNA, the CDR3 is TGTGCCAGCAGCTTTGAGACTAGCGGGCTTGGGCAGTACTTC. Amino acids: CASSFETSGLGQYF. The full variable domain, with the rest looked up from reference TRBV11-2 and TRBJ2-7, is EAGVAQSPRYKIIEKRQSVAFWCNPISGHATLYWYQQILGQGPKLLIQFQNNGVVDDSQLPKDRFSAERLKGVDSTLKIQPAKLEDSAVYLCASSFETSGLGQYFGPGTRLTVT.

V usage is TRBV6-5 and J usage is TRBJ1-1; D possibly corresponds to TRBD1 (6 bases). CDR1 MNHEY and CDR2 SVGAGI come from the germline V gene. This CDR3 comprises 14 residues. Trimming pared 2 bases from V and 6 bases from J, leaving 13 bases between. The DNA of the CDR3 is TGTGCCAGCAGTTACGAGGGGACAATGGCTGAAGCTTTCTTT. Its protein is CASSYEGTMAEAFF.

The V call is TRBV28, the J call TRBJ2-5, with 10 bases matching TRBD1. V gave up 4 bases and J gave up 2 bases; unmatched junction bases: 10. This CDR3 has 17 residues. Germline V gene data show CDR1 as MDHEN and CDR2 as SYDVKM. As DNA, the CDR3 is TGTGCCAGCAGTTCCCCGGGACAGGGGAGACCACAAGAGACCCAGTACTTC. Protein product: CASSSPGQGRPQETQYF.

This chain joins TRBV29-1 and TRBJ2-7; D ambiguous. Trimming left V 1 base short and J 3 bases short, with 7 bases between. This CDR3 has 12 amino acids. Germline lookup yields CDR1 SQVTM and CDR2 ANQGSEA. DNA of the CDR3: TGCAGCGTTGAAGGGCAGCTCTACGAGCAGTACTTC. The encoded protein is CSVEGQLYEQYF.

This clone was observed a single time. This chain connects TRBV14 to TRBJ1-4; D unclear. Trimming removed 5 bases at V and 7 bases at J, with 8 bases between. This CDR3 has 12 residues. Looked up from germline, CDR1 is SGHDN and CDR2 is FVKESK. For the CDR3, the DNA is TGTGCCAGCAGCGTATGGGGTGAAAAACTGTTTTTT. This sequence encodes CASSVWGEKLFF. The variable domain in full, completed from reference TRBV14 and TRBJ1-4, reads EAGVTQFPSHSVIEKGQTVTLRCDPISGHDNLYWYRRVMGKEIKFLLHFVKESKQDESGMPNNRFLAERTGGTYSTLKVQPAELEDSGVYFCASSVWGEKLFFGSGTQLSVL.

The chain joins TRBV5-5 to TRBJ1-1; D is ambiguous. Trimming removed 1 base from V and 6 bases from J, with 13 bases in between. This CDR3 is built from 14 residues. CDR1 and CDR2 from the germline V gene are SGHKS and YYEKEE (reference sequence). CDR3 bases: TGTGCCAGCAGCTTGTTTCCCCTCAGCGCTGAAGCTTTCTTT. Its protein is CASSLFPLSAEAFF.

This clone was detected only once. The genes are TRBV5-5 and TRBJ1-1, with 8 positions matching TRBD1. The V and J ends lost 0 bases and 1 base, in that order; junction bases with no gene match: 8. The length of the CDR3 is 17 residues. Per germline, CDR1 SGHKS and CDR2 YYEKEE (reference sequence). Here the CDR3 reads CASSLVGQGARNTEAFF. The CDR3 nucleotides are TGTGCCAGCAGCTTGGTTGGACAGGGAGCCAGGAACACTGAAGCTTTCTTT.

V is TRBV3-1 (or the pseudogene TRBV3-2) and J is TRBJ2-7; TRBD2 might be the D (5 bases). Germline loops: CDR1 LGHDT, CDR2 YNNKEL (reference sequence). Trimming pared 5 bases from V and 7 bases from J, leaving 15 bases between. The CDR3 length is 13 residues. CDR3 DNA: TGTGCCAGCAGCTACGGGTTAGCGCGGGAGCAGTACTTC. This sequence encodes CASSYGLAREQYF.